This T cell receptor (beta chain) was sequenced during a study of radiotherapy plus CTLA-4 blockade in lung cancer. For the study at large: Disease control was present in around a third of patients, and objective responses in about 18%. Whole-study results and caveats: Clones derived from tumor TCRs expanded in blood after radiotherapy plus ipilimumab. Strongest reported response predictors: early blood clone changes and post-radiation interferon-beta.

Germline V lookup: CDR1 SGHRS, CDR2 YFSETQ. V was trimmed by 2 bases and J by 1 base, leaving 3 bases between them. The CDR3 runs to 12 residues. CTLA-4 blockade with ipilimumab, together with focal radiation, was given to patients with chemo-refractory metastatic non-small-cell lung cancer. Clones were sequenced by immunoSEQ multiplex PCR, and TCRdb holds only the in-frame ones, with some missing. The data contain 85,000 to 90,000 clones, 60% to 80% of them singletons. As regards this clone: Its antigen is not identified.

The gene calls are TRBV5-1 and TRBJ2-5; unclear D gene. The sequencing used peripheral blood, collected from a patient treated with radiotherapy plus ipilimumab. The sequence came from a human donor with non-small cell lung cancer that progressed on radiotherapy plus ipilimumab. The CDR3 loop reads CASSLIQETQYF. DNA for the CDR3: TGCGCCAGCAGCTTAATCCAAGAGACCCAGTACTTC.